The following is a T cell receptor (beta chain) sequence with its context. Antigen: not known. RNA extraction and reverse transcription yielded cDNA as sequencing template. The protocol was immunoSEQ multiplex PCR, while the TCRdb copy is restricted to in-frame clones and leaves out a portion. The table shows around 270,000 clones, with nearly 60% occurring only once. The treatment: oral pan-JAK inhibitor, 5-10 mg twice daily. T lymphocytes (CD4+ and CD8+) were sorted from PBMCs. The sample is drawn from a study of CD8+ T cells in alopecia areata. General observations from the study: Scalp samples also contribute reads from the resident alphabeta T cells found in normal skin.

This CDR3 is built from 15 residues. Germline CDR1 is MGHRA and CDR2 is YSYEKL. The V end was cut by 4 bases, the J end by 0 bases, with 13 bases between. V gene TRBV4-1 combines with J gene TRBJ2-7; D might be TRBD1 (5 bases). The sequence was collected from a human donor with alopecia areata. Sequenced here: CD4+ T cells sorted from blood, sampled at week 24, from a patient treated with tofacitinib. DNA for the CDR3: TGCGCCAGCAGCCCAGGGTGGGGCCGCTCCTACGAGCAGTACTTC. Protein sequence: CASSPGWGRSYEQYF.